A selection of T cell receptor beta chains follows, all from one sample in a study of identical twins. TCRdb redid the calling of the 5' RACE reads with MiXCR, one entry per CDR3 protein. The sample gives some 560,000 distinct CDR3 sequences, 9% to 10% of which show up once; more than 2.5% is in the top ten. This sample also belongs to another study, concerning yellow fever vaccine responses in identical twins.

Sequencing input: PBMCs. These TCRs come from a woman between 18 and 29 years old in good health. Both conserved end residues are part of each CDR3. The D gene is left open where the match is weak. The size entry is marked missing in some rows and otherwise reads once, few, many or a size class.

cdr3_aa cdr3_nt clone_size j_call v_call d_call
CASSNFPDRNTEAFF TGTGCCAGCAGTAACTTCCCCGACAGGAACACTGAAGCTTTCTTT NA TRBJ1-1 TRBV6-5 NA
CATQRDAGELFF TGTGCCACCCAGAGGGACGCCGGGGAGCTGTTTTTT few TRBJ2-2 TRBV6-2/TRBV6-3 NA
CASSRRTGGASNEKLFF TGTGCCAGCAGTCGCCGGACAGGGGGCGCTTCTAATGAAAAACTGTTTTTT many TRBJ1-4 TRBV6-1 TRBD1
CATSDPTGPRSYNEQFF TGTGCCACCAGTGATCCGACCGGGCCCCGCTCCTACAATGAGCAGTTCTTC NA TRBJ2-1 TRBV24-1 NA
CASSPYTSGRWRDEQFF TGTGCCAGCAGTCCGTACACTAGCGGGAGATGGAGGGATGAGCAGTTCTTC many TRBJ2-1 TRBV28 TRBD2
CASSYFGPSGGETQYF TGTGCCAGCAGTTATTTTGGGCCCTCCGGCGGGGAGACCCAGTACTTC NA TRBJ2-5 TRBV6-5 NA
CASSPTLGDTQYF TGTGCCAGCAGCCCAACCTTGGGAGATACGCAGTATTTT many TRBJ2-3 TRBV7-9 NA
CASSSPGRQETQYF TGCGCCAGCAGCTCCCCCGGGCGGCAAGAGACCCAGTACTTC many TRBJ2-5 TRBV5-1 NA
CSATAGSSYNEQFF TGCAGTGCTACAGCGGGAAGCTCCTACAATGAGCAGTTCTTC NA TRBJ2-1 TRBV20-1 TRBD2
CSASGQDHSYEQYF TGCAGTGCTAGTGGACAGGACCACTCCTACGAGCAGTACTTC few TRBJ2-7 TRBV20-1 TRBD1
CASNAGSTTNEKLFF TGTGCCAGCAATGCGGGGTCGACGACTAATGAAAAACTGTTTTTT NA TRBJ1-4 TRBV6-1 NA
CSVEGGRSTDTQYF TGCAGCGTTGAAGGAGGCAGGAGCACAGATACGCAGTATTTT NA TRBJ2-3 TRBV29-1 NA
CASSFSSSRQLAGAYSTDTQYF TGTGCCAGCAGCTTCTCCTCCTCCCGGCAACTAGCGGGAGCCTATAGCACAGATACGCAGTATTTT few TRBJ2-3 TRBV7-2 TRBD2
CASSRLAGGQNTGELFF TGTGCCAGCAGTAGACTAGCGGGGGGCCAGAACACCGGGGAGCTGTTTTTT few TRBJ2-2 TRBV12-3/TRBV12-4 TRBD2
CASTPSGQGYEQYF TGCGCCAGCACTCCCTCGGGGCAGGGATACGAGCAGTACTTC NA TRBJ2-7 TRBV23-1 NA
CASSVRGDGYTF TGTGCCAGCAGTGTTAGGGGGGATGGCTACACCTTC few TRBJ1-2 TRBV6-5 NA
CASSSSEGQPQHF TGTGCCAGCAGTTCCAGTGAGGGACAGCCCCAGCATTTT many TRBJ1-5 TRBV6-6 NA